Shown below are 27 T cell receptor beta chains from a single sample sequenced in a study of OX40 agonist ivuxolimab in advanced cancers. TCRdb's copy holds only in-frame clones and misses some; the assay was immunoSEQ multiplex PCR. The table has more than 65,000 clones, about 87% seen once. The sample consisted of CD4+ or CD8+ T cells sorted from blood, taken in a trial of the OX40 agonist ivuxolimab. Source of these receptors: an adult with an advanced solid tumor such as melanoma, head and neck, liver or kidney cancer.

The chain employs TRBV2 and TRBJ2-2, with unresolved D. This CDR3 is built from 11 residues. The germline gives CDR1 SNHLY, CDR2 FYNNEI. The V end was cut by 5 bases, the J end by 7 bases, with 5 bases between. CDR3 residues: CASSYSGELFF. The CDR3 DNA reads as TGTGCCAGCAGTTATAGCGGGGAGCTGTTTTTT.

The CDR3 spells CASSLSRLSRSFNQPQHF. CDR3 sequence (DNA): TGTGCCAGCAGTTTAAGTCGGCTTTCGAGGTCCTTTAATCAGCCCCAGCATTTT. The V gene is TRBV28, the J gene TRBJ1-5; D is undetermined. Trimming left V 2 bases short and J 4 bases short, with 21 bases between. Germline V gene data show CDR1 as MDHEN and CDR2 as SYDVKM. The CDR3 is made up of 18 amino acids.

This rearrangement joins TRBV12-2 to TRBJ2-3; the table's D call, TRBD2, was not checked against the DNA. TRBV12-2 is assigned pseudogene status. The CDR3 covers 17 residues. CDR3 coding DNA: TGTGCAAGTCGCTTCCTAACTAGCGGGGGGCGGACAGATACGCAGTATTTT. Translating it yields CASRFLTSGGRTDTQYF.

The gene calls are TRBV25-1 and TRBJ2-7; perhaps TRBD2 as D (6 bases). CDR3 length: 16 residues. Trimming took off 4 bases at V and 4 bases at J, with 20 bases between the two ends. Germline V gene sequence: CDR1 MGHDK, CDR2 SYGVNS. The CDR3, as DNA: TGTGCCAGCAGTGGAAGTAGGGACTCCCTACCTTACGAGCAGTACTTC. Its translation is CASSGSRDSLPYEQYF.

In DNA, the CDR3 is TGTGCCAGCAGCAAGGACAGGTTTAACTATGGCTACACCTTC. Protein: CASSKDRFNYGYTF. The genes are TRBV6-5 and TRBJ1-2, with TRBD1 matching 7 bases. The CDR3 consists of 14 residues. Trimming took 6 bases from V and 1 from J; bases not matched to a gene: 5. Per germline, CDR1 MNHEY and CDR2 SVGAGI.

The V call is TRBV21-1, the J call TRBJ2-7. TRBV21-1 is a listed pseudogene. The CDR3 loop spans 14 amino acids. The chain's CDR3 is CASSKARAPYEQYF. The CDR3 DNA reads TGTGCCAGCAGCAAAGCAAGGGCACCCTACGAGCAGTACTTC.

The count of this clone is one. The chain couples TRBV7-9 to TRBJ1-4; no definite D call. The CDR3 is made up of 14 amino acids. The germline CDR1 and CDR2 sequences are SEHNR and FQNEAQ (reference sequence). Trimming took 2 bases from V and 6 from J, leaving 10 bases between them. CDR3 coding DNA: TGTGCCAGCAGCTTACACCACAGTTATGAAAAACTGTTTTTT. Translated: CASSLHHSYEKLFF.

The gene calls are TRBV10-1 and TRBJ2-7, with TRBD2 identical over 7 bases. CDR1 and CDR2 (germline): WNHNN, SYGVQD (reference sequence). The CDR3 totals 14 residues. Unmatched junction bases numbered 10, after V lost 11 bases and J lost 0 bases. This chain's CDR3 is CAQREGLGSYEQYF. The DNA for the CDR3 is TGCGCCCAGCGGGAAGGCCTCGGCTCCTACGAGCAGTACTTC.

This clone has a single count. The CDR3 reads CASRTALVTDTQYF. CDR3 coding DNA: TGCGCCAGCAGGACGGCCCTAGTAACAGATACGCAGTATTTT. This chain joins TRBV5-1 and TRBJ2-3; D call uncertain. Between the trimmed V and J ends, which lost 5 bases and 3 bases, there was a span of 13 bases. The germline gives CDR1 SGHRS, CDR2 YFSETQ. The CDR3 is 14 residues long.

The chain employs TRBV18 and TRBJ1-2; tentative D call: TRBD1 (5 bases). The V end was cut by 0 bases, the J end by 6 bases, with 11 bases between. The CDR3 has 14 amino acids. The germline V gene has CDR1 KGHSH and CDR2 LQKENI. The CDR3 DNA follows: TGTGCCAGCTCACCACCCGGGGGATGGGATGGCTACACCTTC. Translation gives CASSPPGGWDGYTF.

The chain combines TRBV19 with TRBJ2-1; D is uncertain. Trimming removed 4 bases at V and 7 bases at J, with 5 bases between. The CDR3 runs to 11 residues. Per germline, CDR1 LNHDA and CDR2 SQIVND (reference sequence). The CDR3 DNA sequence: TGTGCCAGTAGTACGTGGAATGAGCAGTTCTTC. Its translation: CASSTWNEQFF.

The gene calls are TRBV5-1 and TRBJ2-3, with D possibly being TRBD2 (6 bases). V lost 6 bases, J lost 0 bases, and 8 bases lay in between. The V gene's germline CDR1 is SGHRS and CDR2 YFSETQ. The CDR3 runs 13 residues. The chain's CDR3 is CASTEGSTDTQYF. The CDR3, as DNA: TGCGCCAGCACGGAGGGGAGCACAGATACGCAGTATTTT.

The chain is built from TRBV19 and TRBJ1-1, with D tentatively TRBD1 (6 bases). Looked up from germline, CDR1 is LNHDA and CDR2 is SQIVND (reference sequence). The CDR3 contains 13 residues. The V and J ends lost 6 bases and 4 bases respectively, with 12 bases between them. The CDR3 spells CASRARGVTEAFF. In nucleotides, the CDR3 is TGTGCCAGTAGGGCCAGGGGTGTCACTGAAGCTTTCTTT.

V usage is TRBV5-4 and J usage is TRBJ1-2, with D perhaps TRBD1 (6 bases). Looked up from germline, CDR1 is SGHNT and CDR2 is YYREEE (reference sequence). The CDR3 spans 15 residues. V lost 3 bases and J lost 7, with 19 bases in between. CDR3 nucleotide sequence: TGTGCCAGCAGCTCCCGGGACCCCCAGGGGCTTGGCTACACCTTC. Its protein is CASSSRDPQGLGYTF.

The CDR3 here is CASSPQGEGNTIYF. DNA of the CDR3: TGTGCCAGCAGTCCACAGGGGGAGGGAAACACCATATATTTT. This chain links TRBV2 with TRBJ1-3, with 8 bases aligning to TRBD1. The germline CDR1 and CDR2 sequences are SNHLY and FYNNEI. Trimming took 5 bases from V and 4 from J; bases not matched to a gene: 4. The CDR3 spans 14 residues. Based on the CDR3 plus reference TRBV2 and TRBJ1-3, the full variable domain is EPEVTQTPSHQVTQMGQEVILRCVPISNHLYFYWYRQILGQKVEFLVSFYNNEISEKSEIFDDQFSVERPDGSNFTLKIRSTKLEDSAMYFCASSPQGEGNTIYFGEGSWLTVV.

The chain carries TRBV9 and TRBJ1-2; D is unresolved. With 0 bases removed from V and 4 bases from J, the gap between germline ends came to 13 bases. Germline V gene data show CDR1 as SGDLS and CDR2 as YYNGEE. The CDR3 consists of 15 residues. The CDR3 here is CASSVGGGTFYGYTF. The CDR3 nucleotides read TGTGCCAGCAGCGTAGGGGGAGGAACCTTCTATGGCTACACCTTC.

The rearrangement uses TRBV10-3 and TRBJ2-1, with D possibly being TRBD1 (6 bases). The CDR3 is 14 amino acids. Germline V gene lookup returns CDR1 ENHRY and CDR2 SYGVKD. The V gene lost 9 bases and the J gene lost 4 bases, with 16 bases spanning the gap. The DNA of the CDR3 is TGTGCCATTTCAAGACAGGAAATATACAATGAGCAGTTCTTC. Its translation is CAISRQEIYNEQFF.

V gene TRBV28 combines with J gene TRBJ1-4; TRBD1 aligns across 7 bases. The CDR3 consists of 15 residues. Germline V CDR1 and CDR2: MDHEN, SYDVKM. V was clipped by 2 bases and J by 6 bases; unmatched bases: 6. The CDR3 DNA follows: TGTGCCAGCAGTTTAGGGTCAGGGGGTGATGAAAAACTGTTTTTT. This codes for CASSLGSGGDEKLFF. Full variable domain (remainder filled in from reference TRBV28 and TRBJ1-4): DVKVTQSSRYLVKRTGEKVFLECVQDMDHENMFWYRQDPGLGLRLIYFSYDVKMKEKGDIPEGYSVSREKKERFSLILESASTNQTSMYLCASSLGSGGDEKLFFGSGTQLSVL.

The gene calls are TRBV27 and TRBJ2-7; TRBD2 matches 7 bases. Germline lookup yields CDR1 MNHEY and CDR2 SMNVEV (reference sequence). The CDR3 is 15 amino acids. Losses at the gene ends were 5 bases for V and 1 base for J; bases not matched to a gene: 8. DNA for the CDR3: TGTGCCAGCAGTCCCCGTAGCGGGTCTTCCTACGAGCAGTACTTC. It translates to CASSPRSGSSYEQYF.

This chain connects TRBV14 to TRBJ2-6; D not resolved. V was clipped by 1 base and J by 7 bases, with 2 bases between them. Germline V CDR1 and CDR2: SGHDN, FVKESK. The CDR3 has 12 residues. CDR3: CASSQVANVLTF. The CDR3 DNA is TGTGCCAGCAGCCAAGTAGCCAACGTCCTGACTTTC. Looking up the rest from reference TRBV14 and TRBJ2-6 gives the full variable domain: EAGVTQFPSHSVIEKGQTVTLRCDPISGHDNLYWYRRVMGKEIKFLLHFVKESKQDESGMPNNRFLAERTGGTYSTLKVQPAELEDSGVYFCASSQVANVLTFGAGSRLTVL.

V gene TRBV5-5 combines with J gene TRBJ1-1, with D hard to call. Trimming cost V 0 bases and J 0 bases, with 9 bases left between them. The germline CDR1 and CDR2 sequences are SGHKS and YYEKEE (reference sequence). The CDR3 is 15 residues long. The CDR3 DNA sequence: TGTGCCAGCAGCTTGGAAGACTGGATGAACACTGAAGCTTTCTTT. Protein sequence: CASSLEDWMNTEAFF.

V usage is TRBV2 and J usage is TRBJ2-3; no clear D gene. This CDR3 spans 14 amino acids. CDR1 and CDR2 (germline): SNHLY, FYNNEI. Trimming took off 1 base at V and 1 base at J, with 6 bases between the two ends. CDR3: CASSEVVGTDTQYF. The CDR3 DNA reads TGTGCCAGCAGTGAAGTGGTGGGCACAGATACGCAGTATTTT.

With regard to this clone: One junction end does not reproduce the germline sequence, and a read error may be involved. The chain employs TRBV30 and TRBJ1-1; the D is unclear. The CDR3 is 13 residues long. Germline V gene sequence: CDR1 GTSNPN, CDR2 SVGIG (reference sequence). CDR3 protein: CAWRVGRSTEAFF. The CDR3, as DNA: TGTGCCTGGAGAGTCGGACGGTCTACTGAGGCTTTCTTT.

This chain connects TRBV2 to TRBJ1-5, with D unresolved. Germline-derived CDR1 and CDR2 are SNHLY and FYNNEI. CDR3 length: 12 amino acids. V was pared by 8 bases and J by 4 bases, with 9 bases between. The CDR3 nucleotides are TGTGCCAGCCGAGGAAGAAATCAGCCCCAGCATTTT. Amino acid sequence: CASRGRNQPQHF.

This clone showed up just a few times. The rearrangement uses TRBV29-1 and TRBJ1-5; D not certain. Germline CDR1 is SQVTM and CDR2 is ANQGSEA. The germline V and J ends were trimmed by 5 bases and 8 bases, with 13 bases remaining between them. There are 12 residues in the CDR3. CDR3 nucleotide sequence: TGCAGCGTTTCGAGGCCTGGCGAGCCCCAGCATTTT. This translates into CSVSRPGEPQHF.

CDR3 in amino acids: CASSVELAESTDTQYF. CDR3 coding DNA: TGTGCCAGCAGCGTAGAACTAGCGGAGAGCACAGATACGCAGTATTTT. This sequence joins TRBV9 and TRBJ2-3; 8 positions agree with TRBD2. Trimming at V came to 0 bases and at J to 0 bases, leaving 3 bases not matched to a gene. Germline CDR1 is SGDLS and CDR2 is YYNGEE. This CDR3 has 16 residues.

There are a few counts of this clone. V and J are TRBV27 and TRBJ1-1; maybe TRBD1 (5 bases). This CDR3 has 16 residues. The germline V gene has CDR1 MNHEY and CDR2 SMNVEV (reference sequence). V was cut by 7 bases and J by 2 bases, with 20 bases left in between. The CDR3: CASIQRGDGRNTEAFF. Here the CDR3 DNA reads TGTGCCAGCATCCAGCGAGGGGATGGGAGAAACACTGAAGCTTTCTTT.